This T cell receptor beta chain appears in the sequencing data of a study of control samples from healthy donors and cancer patients. Germline assignment: CDR1 SGHRS and CDR2 YFSETQ. V trimming: 4 bases; J trimming: 1 base; junction bases outside the gene matches: 4. The CDR3 runs 14 residues. Using immunoSEQ multiplex PCR, the repertoire was profiled, and TCRdb retains in-frame clones only, with some absent. This sample has about 160,000 clones, with 95% to 96% found just once. The J gene is TRBJ1-1, the V gene TRBV5-1, with 7 bases aligning to TRBD1. The sample consisted of blood. The sequence derives from a woman in her thirties in good health. CDR3 coding DNA: TGCGCCAGCAGCAAAGGGACAGCGAACACTGAAGCTTTCTTT. It codes for CASSKGTANTEAFF. The entire variable domain, with the rest obtained from reference TRBV5-1 and TRBJ1-1, is as follows: KAGVTQTPRYLIKTRGQQVTLSCSPISGHRSVSWYQQTPGQGLQFLFEYFSETQRNKGNFPGRFSGRQFSNSRSEMNVSTLELGDSALYLCASSKGTANTEAFFGQGTRLTVV.